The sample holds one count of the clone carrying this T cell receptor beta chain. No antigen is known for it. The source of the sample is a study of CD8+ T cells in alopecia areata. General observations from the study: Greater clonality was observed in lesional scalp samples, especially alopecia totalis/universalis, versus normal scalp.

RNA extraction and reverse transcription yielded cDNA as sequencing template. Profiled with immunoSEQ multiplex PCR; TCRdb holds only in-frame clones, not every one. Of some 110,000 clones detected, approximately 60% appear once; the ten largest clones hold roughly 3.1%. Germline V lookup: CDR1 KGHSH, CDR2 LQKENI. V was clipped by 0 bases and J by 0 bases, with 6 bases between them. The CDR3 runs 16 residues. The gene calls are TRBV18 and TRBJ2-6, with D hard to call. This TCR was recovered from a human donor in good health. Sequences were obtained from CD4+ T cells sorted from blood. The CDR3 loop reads CASSPPMSSGANVLTF. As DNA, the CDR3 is TGTGCCAGCTCACCACCCATGAGCTCTGGGGCCAACGTCCTGACTTTC.